Below, 24 T cell receptor beta chains from the same sample are listed, as sequenced in a study of blood T cell repertoires in COVID-19. Assay: immunoSEQ multiplex PCR; the TCRdb copy retains only in-frame clones and omits some. The repertoire holds more than 50,000 clones, with about 74% as singletons. The sequenced sample consisted of peripheral blood. Receptors were obtained from a woman older than 75 with acute or convalescent COVID-19.

This rearrangement joins TRBV28 to TRBJ2-7; 11 positions match TRBD1. Germline assignment: CDR1 MDHEN and CDR2 SYDVKM. The CDR3 is 15 residues long. The ends lost 1 base at V and 6 bases at J; junction bases unmatched: 5. CDR3 amino acids: CASSLSGTGGGEQYF. CDR3 bases: TGTGCCAGCAGTTTATCCGGGACAGGGGGTGGCGAGCAGTACTTC.

This chain links TRBV6-5 with TRBJ1-3; no reliable D call. V gave up 1 base and J gave up 0 bases, with 7 bases separating them. Looked up from germline, CDR1 is MNHEY and CDR2 is SVGAGI. The CDR3 is 15 residues long. CDR3 DNA sequence: TGTGCCAGCAGTTACTACGGGGACTCTGGAAACACCATATATTTT. Translation gives CASSYYGDSGNTIYF.

This CDR3 reads CASRRQQNGYTF. For the CDR3, the DNA is TGTGCCAGTAGGCGGCAGCAAAATGGCTACACCTTC. The gene calls are TRBV19 and TRBJ1-2; D uncertain. The CDR3 covers 12 residues. In germline, CDR1 is LNHDA, CDR2 SQIVND (reference sequence). The ends were cut back, 6 bases at V and 6 bases at J, with 11 bases in the middle.

The V and J genes are TRBV19 and TRBJ2-3, with D possibly matching TRBD2 (6 bases). The CDR3 is made up of 15 amino acids. Trimming removed 6 bases from V and 2 bases from J, with 15 bases in between. CDR1 is LNHDA and CDR2 is SQIVND in the germline V gene (reference sequence). The CDR3 DNA sequence: TGTGCCAGTAGGGGGACTTTCGAACACACAGATACGCAGTATTTT. Translated, it gives CASRGTFEHTDTQYF.

Only a few counts were recorded for this clone. The chain joins TRBV7-2 to TRBJ1-2; TRBD1 is a possible D gene (5 bases). This CDR3 contains 17 residues. The germline gives CDR1 SGHTA, CDR2 FQGNSA. The V and J ends lost 4 bases and 0 bases respectively, with 18 bases between them. The DNA for the CDR3 is TGTGCCAGCAGCTCCAGGGCGGGAATCACTTCTAACTATGGCTACACCTTC. Its protein is CASSSRAGITSNYGYTF.

CDR3 bases: TGTGCCACCAGTGGAGGACAGCAAACTAACTATGGCTACACCTTC. Translation: CATSGGQQTNYGYTF. This chain joins TRBV24-1 and TRBJ1-2; D perhaps matches TRBD1 (6 bases). The V end was cut by 5 bases, the J end by 0 bases, with 12 bases between. The CDR3 loop spans 15 amino acids. CDR1 is KGHDR, CDR2 SFDVKD, per germline.

The rearrangement links TRBV30 to TRBJ2-3; 10 nucleotides match TRBD2. In germline, CDR1 is GTSNPN, CDR2 SVGIG (reference sequence). The CDR3 has 17 amino acids. Trimming cost V 3 bases and J 4 bases; bases outside gene matches: 13. Here the CDR3 DNA reads TGTGCCTGGAGCCACTCGCTAGCGGGAGTTCGGGCAGATACGCAGTATTTT. It translates to CAWSHSLAGVRADTQYF.

The V call is TRBV4-1, the J call TRBJ2-2; 12 bases agree with TRBD2. CDR1 is MGHRA, CDR2 YSYEKL, per germline. This CDR3 contains 19 residues. Trimming removed 0 bases from V and 5 bases from J; junction bases left unmatched: 10. In DNA form, the CDR3 reads TGCGCCAGCAGCCAAGAGACTAGCGGGAGAGGGGGCGGTACCGGGGAGCTGTTTTTT. It is translated as CASSQETSGRGGGTGELFF.

V gene TRBV6-5 combines with J gene TRBJ1-2; possible D gene TRBD1, 6 bases. The CDR3 length is 12 residues. Germline CDR1 and CDR2: MNHEY and SVGAGI. V lost 8 bases and J lost 6, with 13 bases in between. DNA for the CDR3: TGTGCCAGCGGATCAGGGGTAGATGGCTACACCTTC. Amino acids: CASGSGVDGYTF.

The V call is TRBV2, the J call TRBJ2-7; weak D call: TRBD2 (6 bases). Germline CDR1 SNHLY, CDR2 FYNNEI. This CDR3 has 15 residues. Trimming removed 6 bases from V and 3 bases from J, with 18 bases in between. Here the CDR3 DNA reads TGTGCCAGCAGCCTCTCAGCTAGCGAAAACTACGAGCAGTACTTC. Amino acid sequence: CASSLSASENYEQYF.

The rearrangement links TRBV18 to TRBJ1-5, with TRBD1 as a possible D gene (6 bases). The CDR3 is 15 amino acids. From germline, CDR1 is KGHSH and CDR2 LQKENI. V dropped 3 bases and J dropped 2 bases, with 11 bases sitting between them. The CDR3 region has the DNA TGTGCCAGCTCACCGGCGTCAGGGGGCAATCAGCCCCAGCATTTT. The encoded protein is CASSPASGGNQPQHF.

J is TRBJ2-7 and V is TRBV5-6; TRBD1 aligns across 8 bases. This CDR3 region has 14 residues. The germline V gene has CDR1 SGHDT and CDR2 YYEEEE. The J segment lost 5 bases and the V segment lost 2 bases, leaving 6 bases of the junction unmatched. The CDR3 is CASSFTQGDDEQYF. CDR3 sequence (DNA): TGTGCCAGCAGCTTCACACAGGGGGACGACGAGCAGTACTTC.

CDR3 nucleotides: TGTGCCAGCAGAAAACTAGCGGAACAAACCTACGAGCAGTACTTC. Residues: CASRKLAEQTYEQYF. The genes are TRBV2 and TRBJ2-7; 8 bases align to TRBD2. After removal of 6 bases from V and 2 bases from J, the junction contained 9 bases not matched to a gene. In germline, CDR1 is SNHLY, CDR2 FYNNEI. The CDR3 sequence is 15 residues long.

The CDR3 region has the DNA TGTGCCAGCAGTCGGACAGGGGGGAACACTGAAGCTTTCTTT. Encoded protein: CASSRTGGNTEAFF. The chain links TRBV27 to TRBJ1-1; 10 positions agree with TRBD1. The CDR3 extends over 14 amino acids. CDR1 is MNHEY, CDR2 SMNVEV, per germline (reference sequence). J gave up 1 base and V 5 bases, and 1 base lay outside the gene matches.

This clone has only a few counts. V usage is TRBV21-1 and J usage is TRBJ2-7; TRBD2 reflects the table's D call only, with no check against the DNA. TRBV21-1 is annotated as a pseudogene. The CDR3 loop spans 16 amino acids. The CDR3 nucleotides read TGTGCCAGCAGCAAATTCAACCTAGCGGTCTCCTACGAGCAGTACTTC. This translates into CASSKFNLAVSYEQYF.

The chain uses TRBV6-5 and TRBJ2-5, with D perhaps TRBD1 (5 bases). This CDR3 region has 15 residues. Trimming removed 2 bases at V and 1 base at J, with 11 bases between. The germline gives CDR1 MNHEY, CDR2 SVGAGI. DNA of the CDR3: TGTGCCAGCAGTTACGGGGCTAGGGGCCAAGAGACCCAGTACTTC. Amino acid sequence: CASSYGARGQETQYF.

The chain carries TRBV7-8 and TRBJ2-3, with TRBD2 matching over 9 bases. Per the germline V gene, CDR1 is SGHVS and CDR2 is FQNEAQ. The CDR3 totals 16 residues. V was clipped by 1 base and J by 4 bases; unmatched bases: 6. CDR3 in DNA: TGTGCCAGCAGCTTAGTGGCGGGAGGGCCCTCAGATACGCAGTATTTT. Translated, it gives CASSLVAGGPSDTQYF.

The V call is TRBV7-9, the J call TRBJ2-1, with TRBD1 identical over 7 bases. Trimming cost V 7 bases and J 3 bases; bases outside gene matches: 12. This CDR3 is 16 amino acids long. CDR1 SEHNR and CDR2 FQNEAQ come from the germline V gene (reference sequence). CDR3 in DNA: TGTGCCAGCACACCGAAGGGGGCAGGGGACTACAATGAGCAGTTCTTC. This sequence encodes CASTPKGAGDYNEQFF.

V is TRBV7-2 and J is TRBJ2-7, with D unresolved. The CDR3 is 13 residues long. The V end was cut by 2 bases, the J end by 2 bases, with 7 bases between. CDR1 and CDR2 from the germline V gene are SGHTA and FQGNSA. The chain's CDR3 is CASSLPPTYEQYF. The CDR3 DNA reads as TGTGCCAGCAGCTTACCACCTACCTACGAGCAGTACTTC.

This clone was picked up a small number of times. V and J are TRBV12-3 or TRBV12-4 and TRBJ1-1; D perhaps matches TRBD1 (5 bases). V shed 6 bases and J shed 2 bases, with 10 bases lying between them. The CDR3 contains 13 residues. The CDR3: CASRRQTNTEAFF. The CDR3, as DNA: TGTGCCAGCAGAAGACAGACTAACACTGAAGCTTTCTTT.

This clone was picked up a small number of times. This sequence joins TRBV5-1 and TRBJ2-1; a weak D match, TRBD2 (7 bases). V was clipped by 6 bases and J by 8 bases, with 21 bases between them. The germline CDR1 and CDR2 sequences are SGHRS and YFSETQ. The CDR3 totals 15 residues. The CDR3 DNA follows: TGCGCCAGCAACAGGGAGGGAGGGCCCGAAGATGAGCAGTTCTTC. Its protein is CASNREGGPEDEQFF.

This clone was counted a few times. V and J are TRBV18 and TRBJ1-6; maybe TRBD1 (6 bases). The CDR3 has 14 amino acids. V was pared by 5 bases and J by 7 bases, with 12 bases between. Germline V gives CDR1 KGHSH, CDR2 LQKENI. The CDR3 reads CASSGPGDNSPLHF. DNA of the CDR3: TGTGCCAGCTCAGGACCAGGGGACAATTCACCCCTCCACTTT. The complete variable domain, with remaining parts taken from reference TRBV18 and TRBJ1-6, reads NAGVMQNPRHLVRRRGQEARLRCSPMKGHSHVYWYRQLPEEGLKFMVYLQKENIIDESGMPKERFSAEFPKEGPSILRIQQVVRGDSAAYFCASSGPGDNSPLHFGNGTRLTVT.

This chain joins TRBV7-8 and TRBJ1-5; D is unresolved. This CDR3 region has 19 residues. The V end was cut by 5 bases, the J end by 4 bases, with 27 bases between. CDR1 and CDR2 from the germline V gene are SGHVS and FQNEAQ. This chain's CDR3 is CASSPGGRRGRKANQPQHF. Here the CDR3 DNA reads TGTGCCAGCAGCCCCGGTGGACGTCGGGGAAGGAAGGCTAATCAGCCCCAGCATTTT.

The V call is TRBV28, the J call TRBJ1-5, with D possibly TRBD1 on 6 matching bases. There are 17 residues in the CDR3. The germline CDR1 and CDR2 sequences are MDHEN and SYDVKM. V lost 2 bases and J lost 6, with 20 bases in between. The chain's CDR3 is CASSLSLQGLNGQPQHF. The CDR3 region has the DNA TGTGCCAGCAGTTTAAGTCTGCAGGGGTTGAATGGTCAGCCCCAGCATTTT.